The present T cell receptor beta chain was sequenced within a study of shared clonotypes between healthy human individuals (dated by TCRdb to the early 2020s). About the investigation overall: The cohort comprised a couple of women and three men aged 18 to 49 years. Per donor, three plates each were used for CD4 naive and CD4 memory, two for CD8 naive, and one for CD8 memory. To estimate repertoire size and how much clonotypes are shared between individuals, the study performed deep sequencing of blood TCR repertoires from five healthy adults. To increase sequencing depth and limit assay-specific biases, TCR repertoire library preparation and sequencing were carried out by different laboratories using diverse techniques. Between about 0.8 and 8.9 billion PBMCs per donor were obtained by leukapheresis. Results the study describes overall, beyond this receptor: Naive subsets generally had larger estimated clonotype richness than memory subsets did. Even with the large sequencing depth, rarefaction of the sorted-subset datasets indicated that sequencing was incomplete. Based on pairwise subsampling, the degree of clonotype sharing among donors was expected to be affected by sequencing depth. Sharing across a few donors was observed for approximately 4.6% of naive CD4, 3% to 3.5% of naive CD8, 2% to 2.5% of memory CD4, and around 0.4% of memory CD8 clonotypes. Because the study included a small number of donors, the genetic and exposure-history diversity represented was limited. Sampling was restricted to blood, and TCR repertoires in tissue are likely to differ from TCR repertoires in blood. Compared with non-shared clonotypes, the clonotypes found in all four sorted-subset donors had higher generation probabilities.

Using the deep immunoSEQ assay, multiplex PCR amplified TCR CDR3 regions from genomic DNA. Genomic DNA extracted from each cell subset was distributed evenly over all wells of several immunoSEQ 96-well plates, and each plate served as one replicate. For sorted subsets, approximately 210 ng of genomic DNA, equivalent to roughly 30,000 T cell genomes, went into each replicate PCR. Purified libraries were quantified with a Qubit 3.0 fluorometer, sized on a Bioanalyzer 2100, and re-quantified with the KAPA Library Quantification kit. Every immunoSEQ 96-well plate was sequenced on a dedicated single-read 150-cycle Illumina NextSeq 550 flow cell. The paper's data handling went like this. The immunoSEQ output contained only junctional sequences without quality scores, so filtering could not match that applied to full-length reads. To assign V/J genes and CDR3, sequences were annotated using PyIR, a Python wrapper for IgBLAST v1.9, with IMGT germline references. Any read was removed if the V/J assignment was weak (E-value above 1e-6), the CDR3 was missing, or the read contained stop codons, out-of-frame junctions, or ambiguous translated residues. V3J clonotypes were defined by identical inferred V gene, J gene, and CDR3 amino acid sequence. To compute the percentage overlap between repertoires, the number of shared unique clonotypes was divided by the size of the smaller repertoire. Three approaches were used to assess repertoire richness: RTK rarefaction, the Chao1 estimator, and Recon v2.1 estimates of unobserved clonotypes. OLGA was used to compute generation probabilities for all TCRbeta clonotypes that the gDNA method yielded from a few donors. TCRdb holds this immuneACCESS table with in-frame rearrangements only. Some clones are missing; in checked studies, unresolved V genes explain under half, and the rest has no known cause. The V and J calls and clone size were taken over from that table, and D and trimming were inferred from the DNA. Present in this sample are about 820,000 clones, nearly 95% of which were seen just once. Jointly, the top ten make up approximately 25% of the sample.

The junction carries 12 bases between V and J, which are trimmed by 5 bases and 4 bases respectively. Taken from cysteine to phenylalanine, the CDR3 has 14 residues. The CDR3 DNA has 42 bases and is translated from base 1. The germline V gene (reference sequence) provides CDR1 MNHEY and CDR2 SMNVEV. CD8 naive samples were CD45RO-negative cells positively selected for CCR7, giving a CD45RA+CCR7+ population that excluded TemRA cells. Healthy HIV-negative adults with no recently reported acute infections or vaccinations were included as donors. Only Caucasian adults living in Nashville, Tennessee, USA were represented among the donors. Blood was obtained by leukapheresis, after which PBMCs were separated by Ficoll-Histopaque density gradient centrifugation and cryopreserved in liquid nitrogen vapor phase. Purity and quantity of every magnetically sorted T cell population were checked by analytical flow cytometry. Each sorted fraction had its genomic DNA isolated and then quantified by UV absorbance on a Nanodrop 2000c.

With regard to this clone: Its antigen remains unidentified. No clone much larger than this one lies a single base away; base qualities are absent.

The receptor comes from a man aged 25 to 45 in good health. The chain is encoded by TRBV27 joined to TRBJ1-5, and TRBD1 may be the D gene, going by 6 matching bases. Material: naive CD8+ T cells sorted from blood. What the cell subset or site label conveys for this sample: CD45RA+CCR7+. The DNA sequence is given as TGTGCCAGCAGTCCTCAGGGGTTAAATCAGCCCCAGCATTTT. Its protein reads: CASSPQGLNQPQHF.